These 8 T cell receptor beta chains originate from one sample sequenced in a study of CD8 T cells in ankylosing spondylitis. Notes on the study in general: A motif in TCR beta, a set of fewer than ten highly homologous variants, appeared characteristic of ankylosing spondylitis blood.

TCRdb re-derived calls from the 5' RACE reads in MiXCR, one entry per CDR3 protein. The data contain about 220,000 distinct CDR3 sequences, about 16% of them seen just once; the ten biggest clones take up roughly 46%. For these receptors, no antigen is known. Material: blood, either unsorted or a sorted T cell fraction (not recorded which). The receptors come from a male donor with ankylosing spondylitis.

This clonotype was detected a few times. The CDR3 loop reads CASSRGGSNEQYF. CDR3 DNA sequence: TGTGCCAGCAGCAGAGGGGGCAGCAACGAGCAGTACTTC. This chain connects TRBV12-3 or TRBV12-4 to TRBJ2-7; 7 bases match TRBD1. This CDR3 spans 13 amino acids. The V gene end was trimmed by 6 bases and the J gene end by 5 bases; junction bases not matched to a gene: 7.

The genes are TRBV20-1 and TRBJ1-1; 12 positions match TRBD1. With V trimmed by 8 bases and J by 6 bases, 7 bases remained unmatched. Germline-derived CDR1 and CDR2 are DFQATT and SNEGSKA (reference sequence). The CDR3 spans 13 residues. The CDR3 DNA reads TGCAGTACCCGGGACAGGGGGCTTGCTGAAGCTTTCTTT. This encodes CSTRDRGLAEAFF.

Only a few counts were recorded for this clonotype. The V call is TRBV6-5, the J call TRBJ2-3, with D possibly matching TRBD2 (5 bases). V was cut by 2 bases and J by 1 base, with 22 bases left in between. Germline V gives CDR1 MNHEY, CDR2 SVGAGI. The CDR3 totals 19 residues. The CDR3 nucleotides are TGTGCCAGCAGTTACCACCCCACTCGAGCGGAACCAGGCACAGATACGCAGTATTTT. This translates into CASSYHPTRAEPGTDTQYF.

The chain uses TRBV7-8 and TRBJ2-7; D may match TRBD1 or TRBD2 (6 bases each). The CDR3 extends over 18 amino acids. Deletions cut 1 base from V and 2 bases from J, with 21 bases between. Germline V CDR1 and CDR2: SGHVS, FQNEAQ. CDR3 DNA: TGTGCCAGCAGCTTAGTTTGGGTCGGAGGGGGTGACACCTACGAGCAGTACTTC. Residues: CASSLVWVGGGDTYEQYF.

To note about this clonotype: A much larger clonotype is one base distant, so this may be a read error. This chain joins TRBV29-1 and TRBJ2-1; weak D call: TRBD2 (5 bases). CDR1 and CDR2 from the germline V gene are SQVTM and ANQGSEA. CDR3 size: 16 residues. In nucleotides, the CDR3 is TGCAGCGTTGAAGATCACCGGGGTAGCTCCTACAATGAGCAGCTCTTC. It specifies CSVEDHRGSSYNEQLF.

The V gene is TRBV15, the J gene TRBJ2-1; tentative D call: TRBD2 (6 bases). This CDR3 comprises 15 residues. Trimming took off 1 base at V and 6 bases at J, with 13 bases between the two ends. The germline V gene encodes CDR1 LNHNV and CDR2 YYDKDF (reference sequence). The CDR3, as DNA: TGTGCCACCAGCAGAGCTCGAGACGGGGGCAATGAGCAGTTCTTC. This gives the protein CATSRARDGGNEQFF. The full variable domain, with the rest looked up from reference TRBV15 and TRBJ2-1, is DAMVIQNPRYQVTQFGKPVTLSCSQTLNHNVMYWYQQKSSQAPKLLFHYYDKDFNNEADTPDNFQSRRPNTSFCFLDIRSPGLGDTAMYLCATSRARDGGNEQFFGPGTRLTVL.

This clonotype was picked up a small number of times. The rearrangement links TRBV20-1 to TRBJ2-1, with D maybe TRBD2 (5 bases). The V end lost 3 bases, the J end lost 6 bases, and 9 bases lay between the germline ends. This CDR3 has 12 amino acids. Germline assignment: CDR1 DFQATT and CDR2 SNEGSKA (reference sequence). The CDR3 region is CSASRDTNEQFF. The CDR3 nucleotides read TGCAGTGCTAGCCGGGATACCAATGAGCAGTTCTTC.

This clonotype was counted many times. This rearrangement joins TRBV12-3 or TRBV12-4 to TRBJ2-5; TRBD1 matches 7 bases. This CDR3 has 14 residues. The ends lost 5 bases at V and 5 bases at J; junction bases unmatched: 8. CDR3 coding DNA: TGTGCCAGCAGTCCGGGACAGAGTTTGGAGACCCAGTACTTC. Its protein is CASSPGQSLETQYF.